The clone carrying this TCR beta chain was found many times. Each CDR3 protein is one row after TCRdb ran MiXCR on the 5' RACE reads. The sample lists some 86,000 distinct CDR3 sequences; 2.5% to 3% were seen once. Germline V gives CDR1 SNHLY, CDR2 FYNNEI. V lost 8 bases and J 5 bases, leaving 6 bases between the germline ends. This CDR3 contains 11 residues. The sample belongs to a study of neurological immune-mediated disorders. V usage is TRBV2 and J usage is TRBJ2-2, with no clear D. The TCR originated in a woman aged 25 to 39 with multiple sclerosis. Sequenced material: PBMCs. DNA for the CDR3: TGTGCCAGCGTAGTAACCGGGGAGCTGTTTTTT. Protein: CASVVTGELFF. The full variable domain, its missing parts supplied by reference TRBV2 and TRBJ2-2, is EPEVTQTPSHQVTQMGQEVILRCVPISNHLYFYWYRQILGQKVEFLVSFYNNEISEKSEIFDDQFSVERPDGSNFTLKIRSTKLEDSAMYFCASVVTGELFFGEGSRLTVL.